This T cell receptor (beta chain) was recorded in a study of control samples from healthy donors and cancer patients. This clone was seen a single time. Assay: immunoSEQ multiplex PCR; the TCRdb copy retains only in-frame clones and omits some. The sample has 100,000 or so clones, approximately 90% seen once; the top ten hold approximately 8.4%. The sample comprised blood. The sequence came from a man aged 25-45 years in good health.

CDR3 in DNA: TGTGCCACCCTAGAGGGGCTCGACTATGGCTACACCTTC. This gives the protein CATLEGLDYGYTF. V and J are TRBV28 and TRBJ1-2; D may be TRBD1 (5 bases). Germline CDR1 MDHEN, CDR2 SYDVKM. The CDR3 totals 13 residues. With 10 bases removed from V and 3 bases from J, the gap between germline ends came to 15 bases.